This paragraph covers one T cell receptor beta chain sequence. A few counts support this clonotype. Its binding antigen is unknown. One base away there is no much larger clone; base qualities are not given. This entry comes from a study of Graves' ophthalmopathy and Graves' hyperthyroidism (dated 2018 in TCRdb). As for the study more broadly: Peripheral blood was collected before any treatment was given, at the time of initial diagnosis. In a handful of hyperthyroidism patients, the T-cell repertoire of thyroid tissue was compared with the T-cell repertoire of blood. The approximately 98 discovery patients were randomly divided into training and test sets at a 7:3 ratio. The independent validation cohort included approximately 19 hyperthyroidism patients plus 17 patients who later progressed from hyperthyroidism to ophthalmopathy. To explore V-J signatures that separate ophthalmopathy from hyperthyroidism, a discovery set of about 98 patients was enrolled, consisting of fewer than 45 with ophthalmopathy and about 60 with stable hyperthyroidism. Following sampling, methimazole starting at 30 mg daily was administered to hyperthyroidism patients, and high-dose intravenous methylprednisolone was administered to ophthalmopathy patients. In total, approximately 140 blood samples were TCR-sequenced: fewer than 50 ophthalmopathy, some 80 hyperthyroidism and some 17 hyperthyroidism-to-ophthalmopathy patients. The study used TCR beta repertoire signatures to distinguish Graves' ophthalmopathy from Graves' hyperthyroidism and to predict progression to ophthalmopathy. Broad study findings and their caveats: Most of the expanded thyroid clonotypes with a frequency above 0.001 were also detected in blood, and it was suggested that the thyroid immune response may be reflected by blood repertoires. No statistical method was used to predetermine the sample size, and group allocation was not hidden from the investigators. In validation, the model predicted ophthalmopathy progression with about 70% sensitivity and about 73% specificity; 12 predicted patients were CT-confirmed with GO in a median of about 6.2 months. Ophthalmopathy was separated from stable hyperthyroidism by the 13-signature model with about 90% sensitivity and less than 82% specificity in cross-validation and with 80%/75% in the test set.

Including the terminal cysteine and phenylalanine, the CDR3 comprises 16 residues. Only CDR3 DNA remains: 48 bases, in frame from the first base. V loses 2 bases, J loses 5 bases, and the germline ends lie 19 bases apart. Per the germline V gene, SGHRS is the CDR1 and YFSETQ is the CDR2. TCR beta CDR3 regions were amplified from RNA transcripts for repertoire sequencing. The first round of RT-PCR was done with HTBI primers and the Qiagen OneStep RT-PCR kit, and was followed by a second round of multiplex PCR, then size selection and purification. Sequencing of the libraries was carried out on an Illumina HiSeq2000 in paired-end mode with 100 bp reads. The authors processed their data as follows. Reads were processed with SOAPnuke, discarding reads with adapters, uncalled bases, mean Phred below 15, or no exact constant-primer or identifier match. COPE v1.2.5 was used to merge high-quality paired reads. Clonotypes were defined as unique nucleotide sequences and were aligned to IMGT TRB V, D and J references using MiTCR v1.1. The analysis was limited to V-J combinations with a frequency above 0.0001, which together covered more than 98% of repertoires. A TCR clonal expansion and chaos score per V-J combination was defined as the ratio of F50 clonal expansion to chaos observed in the TCRdist matrix. Features were reduced by Welch's t-statistics and random forest to around 14 V-J combinations, which fed a naive Bayes classifier. The Morisita-Horn index was used to measure how similar the thyroid and blood repertoires were. TCRdb's own reprocessing of the public reads used fastp at Q25 and MiXCR and kept productive beta chains. All rows with the same CDR3 protein become a single entry with the most common DNA and genes. Clone size and V and J calls follow TCRdb, not the original study. Within this sample are about 220,000 distinct CDR3 sequences, with under 25% of them counted one time only. Around 40% of the sample belongs to the ten largest clones.

Ophthalmopathy patients had moderately to severely active disease, Clinical Activity Score of at least 3, NOSPECS grade of at least 4, and disease duration under 3 months. Patients with other autoimmune diseases, uncontrolled infections, pregnancy or lactation were excluded. Clinical symptoms, serum thyroxine, TRAb, thyroid ultrasound and orbital computed tomography were used for diagnosis. PBMCs were isolated from approximately 10 ml of fresh peripheral blood by Ficoll-Paque density gradient centrifugation. Total RNA was extracted with Trizol reagent and quality-checked on an Agilent 2100 Bioanalyzer.

The origin of this receptor is a woman aged 45-60 years with Graves' ophthalmopathy. Donor details come from another sample of the same person, matched by shared clones. Sequences were obtained from peripheral blood. Recombination linked TRBV5-1 to TRBJ2-5; D gene: possibly TRBD2, on 6 matching bases. The CDR3 in this case is CASSLMGTPSRETQYF. The DNA sequence is TGCGCCAGCAGCTTAATGGGGACTCCATCGCGGGAGACCCAGTACTTC.